Listed here are 9 T cell receptor beta chains from one sample, sequenced in a study of cytomegalovirus exposure and HLA in healthy donors. This PCR relied on a set of 60 Vbeta primers and 13 Jbeta primers. This table comes from immunoSEQ multiplex PCR, and its TCRdb copy is limited to in-frame clones, with some not included. The table records 100,000 to 120,000 clones, about four fifths of them present only once. Sequencing was carried out using PBMCs. These receptor sequences come from a man younger than 45 in good health and CMV-seronegative.

This chain links TRBV5-4 with TRBJ1-2; no clear D gene. CDR3 size: 16 residues. CDR1 is SGHNT, CDR2 YYREEE, per germline (reference sequence). With 3 bases removed from V and 3 bases from J, the gap between germline ends came to 18 bases. The CDR3 loop is CASSSRSLLPHYGYTF. In DNA form, the CDR3 reads TGTGCCAGCAGCTCCAGGTCGCTCCTACCTCACTATGGCTACACCTTC.

The J gene is TRBJ2-1, the V gene TRBV5-6; tentative D call: TRBD1 (5 bases). The CDR3 is 12 residues long. The germline V and J ends were trimmed by 3 bases and 10 bases, with 11 bases remaining between them. Per the germline V gene, CDR1 is SGHDT and CDR2 is YYEEEE. As DNA, the CDR3 is TGTGCCAGCAGCTCCCAGGGTTGGGAGCAGTTCTTC. Translating gives CASSSQGWEQFF.

This chain uses TRBV6-5 with TRBJ1-5, with 9 positions matching TRBD1. Germline trimming cut 5 bases from V and 3 bases from J; bases unmatched to any gene: 5. The germline gives CDR1 MNHEY, CDR2 SVGAGI. The CDR3 loop spans 15 amino acids. The CDR3 sequence: CASSMGQGFNQPQHF. The CDR3 DNA reads as TGTGCCAGCAGTATGGGACAGGGTTTCAATCAGCCCCAGCATTTT.

The V gene is TRBV10-3, the J gene TRBJ2-5; possible D gene TRBD2, 6 bases. Between the trimmed V and J ends, which lost 4 bases and 3 bases, there was a span of 9 bases. Per the germline V gene, CDR1 is ENHRY and CDR2 is SYGVKD. The CDR3 totals 13 residues. The CDR3 here is CAISVREEETQYF. CDR3 sequence (DNA): TGTGCCATCAGTGTCAGGGAGGAAGAGACCCAGTACTTC.

V is TRBV7-9 and J is TRBJ2-6; weak D call: TRBD1 (6 bases). Deletions cut 3 bases from V and 1 base from J, with 10 bases between. The CDR3 loop spans 16 amino acids. The V gene's germline CDR1 is SEHNR and CDR2 FQNEAQ (reference sequence). The CDR3 bases are TGTGCCAGCAGCTTTTTCAGGGGTTCTGGGGCCAACGTCCTGACTTTC. It encodes CASSFFRGSGANVLTF.

The chain joins TRBV5-6 to TRBJ1-1, with unresolved D. Germline CDR1 SGHDT, CDR2 YYEEEE. This CDR3 comprises 13 residues. V lost 1 base and J 12 bases, leaving 16 bases between the germline ends. CDR3 DNA sequence: TGTGCCAGCAGCTTGATCGTATCAGCGACGACTTTCTTT. It translates to CASSLIVSATTFF.

The rearrangement joins TRBV4-1 to TRBJ1-1; 8 positions agree with TRBD1. CDR1 MGHRA and CDR2 YSYEKL come from the germline V gene. CDR3 length: 15 amino acids. After removal of 3 bases from V and 5 bases from J, the junction contained 8 bases not matched to a gene. CDR3 sequence: CASSQGQGAGTEAFF. Here the CDR3 DNA reads TGCGCCAGCAGCCAGGGGCAGGGGGCAGGGACTGAAGCTTTCTTT.

Concerning this clone: At one boundary the junction diverges from the germline segment, which might be a read error. The chain employs TRBV7-7 and TRBJ2-2, with 9 positions matching TRBD1. The germline CDR1 and CDR2 sequences are SSHAT and FNYEAQ (reference sequence). There are 14 residues in the CDR3. CDR3 sequence (DNA): TGTGCTAGCAGCCCGGGGACAGGGACCGGGGAGCTGTTTTTT. Its protein is CASSPGTGTGELFF.

The chain employs TRBV29-1 and TRBJ2-2; D unclear. Trimming took off 2 bases at V and 2 bases at J, with 9 bases between the two ends. The CDR3 covers 14 residues. Germline loops: CDR1 SQVTM, CDR2 ANQGSEA. The chain's CDR3 is CSVELGVNTGELFF. The CDR3, as DNA: TGCAGCGTTGAATTAGGAGTTAACACCGGGGAGCTGTTTTTT.